The source of this T cell receptor (beta chain) is a study of tumor-infiltrating lymphocytes in primary liver carcinoma. Turning to this clonotype: Since no conserved phenylalanine or tryptophan closes the CDR3, a read error is the likely cause.

The roughly 18-32 mg bulk tissue piece was not sorted before simultaneous RNA and DNA extraction. The CDR3 runs to 15 residues. V trimming: 9 bases; J trimming: 3 bases; junction bases outside the gene matches: 9. The germline CDR1 and CDR2 sequences are MRHNA and SNTAGT. Starting from roughly 540 ng of total RNA, TCR beta cDNA was produced with a primer in the constant region. The TCR beta library was amplified through three nested multiplex PCR rounds in a modified ARM-PCR procedure. TRBV1-TRBV30 forward and Cbeta reverse primers drove the first two roughly 10-cycle rounds. TCRdb processed the multiplex PCR reads anew with MiXCR; each CDR3 protein has one entry. The table shows some 40,000 distinct CDR3 sequences, with 75% occurring only once.

Sequences were obtained from tumor-adjacent normal liver tissue. V and J are TRBV6-4 and TRBJ2-5; the match to TRBD2 covers 11 bases. This receptor was obtained from a middle-aged man with primary liver carcinoma and hepatitis B virus infection. The CDR3 nucleotides read TGTGCCAGTGACAAGACTAGCGGGACGGAAGAGACCCAGTACTTA. Protein sequence: CASDKTSGTEETQYL.